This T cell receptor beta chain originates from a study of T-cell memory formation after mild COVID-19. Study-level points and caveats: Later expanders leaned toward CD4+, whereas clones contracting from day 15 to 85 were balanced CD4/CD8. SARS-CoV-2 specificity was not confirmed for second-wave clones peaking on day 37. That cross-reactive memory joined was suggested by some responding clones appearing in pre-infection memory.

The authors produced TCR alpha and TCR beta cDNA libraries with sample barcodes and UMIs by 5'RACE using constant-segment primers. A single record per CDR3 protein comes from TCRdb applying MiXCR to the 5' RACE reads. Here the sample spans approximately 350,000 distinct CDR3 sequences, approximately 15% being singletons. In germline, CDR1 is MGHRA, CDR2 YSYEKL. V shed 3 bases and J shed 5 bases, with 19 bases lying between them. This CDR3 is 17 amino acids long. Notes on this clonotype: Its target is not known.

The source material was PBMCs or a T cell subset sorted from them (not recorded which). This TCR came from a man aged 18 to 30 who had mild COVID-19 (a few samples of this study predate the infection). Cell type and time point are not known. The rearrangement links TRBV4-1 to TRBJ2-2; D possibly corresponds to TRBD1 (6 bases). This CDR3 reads CASSQWSSETGTGELFF. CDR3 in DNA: TGCGCCAGCAGCCAGTGGTCTTCCGAGACAGGAACCGGGGAGCTGTTTTTT.